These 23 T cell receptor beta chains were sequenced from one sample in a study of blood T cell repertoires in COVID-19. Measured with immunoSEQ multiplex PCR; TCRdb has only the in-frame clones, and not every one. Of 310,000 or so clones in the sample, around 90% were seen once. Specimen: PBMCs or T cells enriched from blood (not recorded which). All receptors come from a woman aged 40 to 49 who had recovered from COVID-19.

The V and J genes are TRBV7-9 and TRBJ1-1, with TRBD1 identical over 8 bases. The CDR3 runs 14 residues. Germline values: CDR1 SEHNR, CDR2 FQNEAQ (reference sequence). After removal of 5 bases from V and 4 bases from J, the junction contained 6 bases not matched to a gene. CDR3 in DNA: TGTGCCAGCAGCCGAGACCAGGGGGCCACTGAAGCTTTCTTT. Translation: CASSRDQGATEAFF.

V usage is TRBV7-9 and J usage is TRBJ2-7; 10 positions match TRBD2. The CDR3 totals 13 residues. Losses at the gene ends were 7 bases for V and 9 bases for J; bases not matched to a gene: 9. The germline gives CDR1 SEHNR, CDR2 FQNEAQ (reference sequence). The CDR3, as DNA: TGTGCCAGCACCTTCCTAGCGGGAGACGCGCAGTACTTC. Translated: CASTFLAGDAQYF.

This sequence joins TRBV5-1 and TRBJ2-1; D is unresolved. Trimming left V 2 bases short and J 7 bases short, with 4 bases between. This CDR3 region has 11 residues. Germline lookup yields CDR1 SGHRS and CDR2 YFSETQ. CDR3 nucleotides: TGCGCCAGCAGCTTATCGAATGAGCAGTTCTTC. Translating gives CASSLSNEQFF.

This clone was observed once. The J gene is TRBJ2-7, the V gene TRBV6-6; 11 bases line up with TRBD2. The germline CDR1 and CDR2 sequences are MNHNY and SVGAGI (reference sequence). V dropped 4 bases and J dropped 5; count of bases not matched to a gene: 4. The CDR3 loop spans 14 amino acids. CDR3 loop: CASSLGLADDEQYF. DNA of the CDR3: TGTGCCAGCAGTTTGGGACTAGCGGACGACGAGCAGTACTTC.

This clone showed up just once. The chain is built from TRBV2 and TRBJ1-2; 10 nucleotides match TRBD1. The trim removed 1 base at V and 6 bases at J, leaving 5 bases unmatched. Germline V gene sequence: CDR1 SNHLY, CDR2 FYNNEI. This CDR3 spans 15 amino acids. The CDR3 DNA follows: TGTGCCAGCAGTGAAGGGGACAGGGGAGAGGATGGCTACACCTTC. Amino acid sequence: CASSEGDRGEDGYTF.

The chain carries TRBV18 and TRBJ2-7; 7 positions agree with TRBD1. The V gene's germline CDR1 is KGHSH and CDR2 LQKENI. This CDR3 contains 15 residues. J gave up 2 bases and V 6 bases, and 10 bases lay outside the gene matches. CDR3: CASSSYRGGTYEQYF. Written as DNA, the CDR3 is TGTGCCAGCTCGTCCTACAGGGGTGGCACCTACGAGCAGTACTTC.

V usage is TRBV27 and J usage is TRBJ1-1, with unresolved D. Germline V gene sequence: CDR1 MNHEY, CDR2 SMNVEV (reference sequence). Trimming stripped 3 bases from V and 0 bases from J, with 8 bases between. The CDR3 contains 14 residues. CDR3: CASSFWRMNTEAFF. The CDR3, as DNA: TGTGCCAGCAGTTTTTGGCGGATGAACACTGAAGCTTTCTTT.

The CDR3 spells CASSPGDYTDTQYF. The DNA for the CDR3 is TGTGCCAGCTCACCGGGGGACTACACAGATACGCAGTATTTT. This sequence joins TRBV18 and TRBJ2-3; TRBD2 agrees at 7 bases. CDR1 and CDR2 from the germline V gene are KGHSH and LQKENI. The CDR3 covers 14 residues. Trimming at V came to 3 bases and at J to 2 bases, leaving 2 bases not matched to a gene.

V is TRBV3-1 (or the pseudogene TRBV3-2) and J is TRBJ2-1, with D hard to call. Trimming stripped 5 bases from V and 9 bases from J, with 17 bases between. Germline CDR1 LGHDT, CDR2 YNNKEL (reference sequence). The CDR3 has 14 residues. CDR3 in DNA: TGTGCCAGCAGCGGCCGGAGATTTCGTGGTGAGCAGTTCTTC. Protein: CASSGRRFRGEQFF.

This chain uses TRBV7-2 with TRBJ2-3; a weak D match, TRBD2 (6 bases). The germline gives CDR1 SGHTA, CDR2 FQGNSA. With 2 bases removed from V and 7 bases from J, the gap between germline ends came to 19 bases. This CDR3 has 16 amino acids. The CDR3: CASSLPLLGTLYTQYF. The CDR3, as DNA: TGTGCCAGCAGCTTACCACTCCTAGGGACTTTATATACGCAGTATTTT.

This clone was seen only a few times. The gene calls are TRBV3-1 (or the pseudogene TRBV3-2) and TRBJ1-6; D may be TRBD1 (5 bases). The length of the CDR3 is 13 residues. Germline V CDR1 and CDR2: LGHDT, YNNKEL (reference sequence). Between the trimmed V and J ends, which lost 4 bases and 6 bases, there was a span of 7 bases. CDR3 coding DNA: TGTGCCAGCAGCCTAGGGGCTAATTCACCCCTCCACTTT. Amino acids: CASSLGANSPLHF.

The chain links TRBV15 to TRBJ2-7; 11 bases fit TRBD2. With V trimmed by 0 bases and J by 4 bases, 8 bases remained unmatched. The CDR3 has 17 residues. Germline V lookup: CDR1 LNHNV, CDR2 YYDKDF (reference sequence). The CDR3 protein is CATSRDPPSGRLYEQYF. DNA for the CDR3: TGTGCCACCAGCAGAGATCCCCCTAGCGGGAGGCTATACGAGCAGTACTTC.

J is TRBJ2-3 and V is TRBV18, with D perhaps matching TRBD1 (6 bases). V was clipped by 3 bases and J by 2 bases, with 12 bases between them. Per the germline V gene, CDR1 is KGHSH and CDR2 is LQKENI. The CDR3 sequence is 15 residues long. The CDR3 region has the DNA TGTGCCAGCTCACCCCGCACAGGGAACACAGATACGCAGTATTTT. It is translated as CASSPRTGNTDTQYF.

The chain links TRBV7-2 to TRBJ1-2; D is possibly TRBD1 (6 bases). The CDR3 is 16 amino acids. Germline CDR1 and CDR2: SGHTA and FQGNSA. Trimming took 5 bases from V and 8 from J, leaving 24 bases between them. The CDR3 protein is CASSHRFGGGGPGYTF. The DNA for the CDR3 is TGTGCCAGCAGCCATCGTTTTGGAGGGGGGGGTCCGGGCTACACCTTC.

CDR3 nucleotides: TGCGCCAGCAGCTTAGGGACTAGCGGGAGGATAGAGACCCAGTACTTC. Protein sequence: CASSLGTSGRIETQYF. V is TRBV5-1 and J is TRBJ2-5; TRBD2 agrees at 15 bases. The CDR3 extends over 16 amino acids. The V gene's germline CDR1 is SGHRS and CDR2 YFSETQ. Trimming at V came to 2 bases and at J to 4 bases, leaving 3 bases not matched to a gene.

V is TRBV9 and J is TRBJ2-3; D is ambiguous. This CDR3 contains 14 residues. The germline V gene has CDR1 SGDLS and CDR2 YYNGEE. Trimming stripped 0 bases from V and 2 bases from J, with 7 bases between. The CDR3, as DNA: TGTGCCAGCAGCGTAGGGCACCACACAGATACGCAGTATTTT. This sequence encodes CASSVGHHTDTQYF. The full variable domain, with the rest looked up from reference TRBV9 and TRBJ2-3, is DSGVTQTPKHLITATGQRVTLRCSPRSGDLSVYWYQQSLDQGLQFLIQYYNGEERAKGNILERFSAQQFPDLHSELNLSSLELGDSALYFCASSVGHHTDTQYFGPGTRLTVL.

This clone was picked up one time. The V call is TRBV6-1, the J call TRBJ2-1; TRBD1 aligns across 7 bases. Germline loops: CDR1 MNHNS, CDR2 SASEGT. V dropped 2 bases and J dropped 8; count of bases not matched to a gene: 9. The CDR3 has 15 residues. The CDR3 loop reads CASSERLTGKDEQFF. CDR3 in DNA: TGTGCCAGCAGTGAACGCTTGACAGGGAAGGATGAGCAGTTCTTC.

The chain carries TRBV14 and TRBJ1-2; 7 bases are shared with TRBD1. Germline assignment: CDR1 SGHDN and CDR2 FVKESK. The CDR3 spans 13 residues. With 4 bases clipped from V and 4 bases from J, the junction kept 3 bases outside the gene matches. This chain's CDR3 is CASSPGQLYGYTF. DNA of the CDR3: TGTGCCAGCAGCCCGGGACAGCTCTATGGCTACACCTTC.

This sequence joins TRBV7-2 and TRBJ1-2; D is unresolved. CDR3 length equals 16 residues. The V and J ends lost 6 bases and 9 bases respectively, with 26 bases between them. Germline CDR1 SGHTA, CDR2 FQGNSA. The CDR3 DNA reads TGTGCCAGCAGAAATACTCTGACCGGCGGGTCTCAGAGCTACACCTTC. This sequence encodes CASRNTLTGGSQSYTF.

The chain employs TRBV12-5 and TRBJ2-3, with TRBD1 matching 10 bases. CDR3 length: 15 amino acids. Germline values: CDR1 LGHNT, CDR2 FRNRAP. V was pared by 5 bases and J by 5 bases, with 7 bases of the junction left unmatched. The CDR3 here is CASGPRQGAVDTQYF. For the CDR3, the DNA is TGTGCTAGTGGTCCCAGACAGGGGGCGGTAGATACGCAGTATTTT.

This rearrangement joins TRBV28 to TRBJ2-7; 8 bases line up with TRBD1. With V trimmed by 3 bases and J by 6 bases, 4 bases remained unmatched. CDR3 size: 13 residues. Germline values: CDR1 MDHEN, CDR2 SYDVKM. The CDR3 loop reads CASSLDRAGEQYF. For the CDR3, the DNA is TGTGCCAGCAGTTTGGACAGGGCGGGCGAGCAGTACTTC.

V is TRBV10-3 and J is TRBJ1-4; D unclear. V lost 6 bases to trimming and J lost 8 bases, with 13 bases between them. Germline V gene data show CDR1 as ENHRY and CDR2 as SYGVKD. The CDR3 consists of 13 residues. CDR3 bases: TGTGCCATCAGGGGCACCGACGGCGAAAAACTGTTTTTT. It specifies CAIRGTDGEKLFF.

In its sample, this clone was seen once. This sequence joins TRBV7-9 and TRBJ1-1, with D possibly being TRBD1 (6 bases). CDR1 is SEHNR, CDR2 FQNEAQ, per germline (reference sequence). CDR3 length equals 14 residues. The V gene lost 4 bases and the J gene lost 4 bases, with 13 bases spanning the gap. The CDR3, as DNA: TGTGCCAGCAGCTCCGGCAGGGGACCCACTGAAGCTTTCTTT. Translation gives CASSSGRGPTEAFF.